A single sample gave rise to the 14 T cell receptor beta chains below, sequenced in a study of blood T cell repertoires in COVID-19. Repertoires were generated with immunoSEQ multiplex PCR, while TCRdb's copy carries only in-frame clones and drops some. The data show about 61,000 clones, around four fifths seen once. The sample was peripheral blood. Receptor source: a woman in her seventies with acute or convalescent COVID-19.

The chain is built from TRBV6-2 or TRBV6-3 and TRBJ1-5; 8 positions agree with TRBD1. The germline CDR1 and CDR2 sequences are MNHEY and SVGEGT. There are 14 residues in the CDR3. J was trimmed by 9 bases and V by 6 bases; bases with no gene match: 10. CDR3 amino acids: CASSPDRAQRPQHF. The CDR3 nucleotides read TGTGCCAGCAGCCCGGACAGGGCCCAAAGGCCCCAGCATTTT.

This clone was found once. The CDR3 loop reads CASTAFSGGVGNEQFF. The CDR3 nucleotides read TGCGCCAGCACCGCCTTTAGCGGGGGGGTAGGAAATGAGCAGTTCTTC. This chain connects TRBV5-1 to TRBJ2-1; 11 bases match TRBD2. After removal of 6 bases from V and 7 bases from J, the junction contained 12 bases not matched to a gene. This CDR3 is built from 16 residues. The germline V gene has CDR1 SGHRS and CDR2 YFSETQ.

This clone has just one count. V gene TRBV5-4 combines with J gene TRBJ2-7; 9 bases map to TRBD2. The V gene end was trimmed by 1 base and the J gene end by 0 bases; junction bases not matched to a gene: 2. The CDR3 contains 15 residues. Germline values: CDR1 SGHNT, CDR2 YYREEE (reference sequence). The CDR3 nucleotides are TGTGCCAGCAGCTTGCAGCGGGGGGCCTCCTACGAGCAGTACTTC. It yields the protein CASSLQRGASYEQYF.

V and J are TRBV7-8 and TRBJ1-4; D is ambiguous. V dropped 6 bases and J dropped 3 bases, with 14 bases sitting between them. The CDR3 covers 15 residues. The germline CDR1 and CDR2 sequences are SGHVS and FQNEAQ. The CDR3 region has the DNA TGTGCCAGCAGTCTCCAGGAGCGGGCTAATGAAAAACTGTTTTTT. The encoded protein is CASSLQERANEKLFF. Full variable domain (outside the CDR3, taken from reference TRBV7-8 and TRBJ1-4): GAGVSQSPRYKVAKRGQDVALRCDPISGHVSLFWYQQALGQGPEFLTYFQNEAQLDKSGLPSDRFFAERPEGSVSTLKIQRTQQEDSAVYLCASSLQERANEKLFFGSGTQLSVL.

The chain employs TRBV5-4 and TRBJ2-2, with 7 bases matching TRBD1. The CDR3 runs to 15 residues. Germline CDR1 is SGHNT and CDR2 is YYREEE (reference sequence). V shed 4 bases and J 4 bases; nucleotides not matched to a gene: 7. The CDR3 DNA follows: TGTGCCAGCAGCACCCGACAGGGTCCCACCGGGGAGCTGTTTTTT. This encodes CASSTRQGPTGELFF. Filled out from reference TRBV5-4 and TRBJ2-2, the complete variable domain reads ETGVTQSPTHLIKTRGQQVTLRCSSQSGHNTVSWYQQALGQGPQFIFQYYREEENGRGNFPPRFSGLQFPNYSSELNVNALELDDSALYLCASSTRQGPTGELFFGEGSRLTVL.

This clone has just a few counts. This chain connects TRBV6-2 or TRBV6-3 to TRBJ1-4; D remains unclear. CDR1 is MNHEY and CDR2 is SVGEGT in the germline V gene. The ends were cut back, 3 bases at V and 6 bases at J, with 14 bases in the middle. CDR3 size: 15 residues. CDR3 sequence: CASSYFGPRDEKLFF. As DNA, the CDR3 is TGTGCCAGCAGTTATTTTGGCCCGAGGGATGAAAAACTGTTTTTT.

The CDR3 nucleotides read TGTGCCAGCAGCGTGGGACTAGCCCGCACAGATACGCAGTATTTT. Translated, it gives CASSVGLARTDTQYF. The J gene is TRBJ2-3, the V gene TRBV9, with 9 nucleotides matching TRBD2. The CDR3 consists of 15 residues. Germline loops: CDR1 SGDLS, CDR2 YYNGEE. J gave up 1 base and V 2 bases, and 2 bases lay outside the gene matches.

The chain couples TRBV2 to TRBJ1-6, with a weak D call TRBD1 (6 bases). Trimming pared 0 bases from V and 8 bases from J, leaving 14 bases between. Germline values: CDR1 SNHLY, CDR2 FYNNEI. CDR3 length equals 16 residues. This CDR3 is CASSEAPGTPDSPLHF. As DNA, the CDR3 is TGTGCCAGCAGTGAAGCCCCCGGGACACCAGATTCACCCCTCCACTTT.

In nucleotides, the CDR3 is TGTGCCAGTAGTGTGGCCGATGGTAAGACCCAGTACTTC. Translating it yields CASSVADGKTQYF. The genes are TRBV19 and TRBJ2-5; D unclear. Trimming removed 5 bases from V and 6 bases from J, with 13 bases in between. Germline V gives CDR1 LNHDA, CDR2 SQIVND (reference sequence). This CDR3 contains 13 residues.

The V and J genes are TRBV6-4 and TRBJ2-2, with a possible D match to TRBD2 (7 bases). The germline gives CDR1 MRHNA, CDR2 SNTAGT. The CDR3 extends over 16 amino acids. V lost 4 bases to trimming and J lost 0 bases, with 12 bases between them. The CDR3, as DNA: TGTGCCAGCAGTGCGGAGGGGGGGCCGAACACCGGGGAGCTGTTTTTT. Its translation is CASSAEGGPNTGELFF.

The rearrangement links TRBV19 to TRBJ1-1, with 12 bases matching TRBD1. CDR1 LNHDA and CDR2 SQIVND come from the germline V gene (reference sequence). After removal of 5 bases from V and 3 bases from J, the junction contained 4 bases not matched to a gene. The CDR3 has 15 amino acids. The CDR3: CASSGDRGRHTEAFF. CDR3 DNA: TGTGCCAGTAGTGGGGACAGGGGGCGGCACACTGAAGCTTTCTTT.

By sample fraction, this clone is medium-sized. The genes are TRBV11-2 and TRBJ2-7; weak D call: TRBD1 (5 bases). V lost 5 bases to trimming and J lost 8 bases, with 13 bases between them. Germline values: CDR1 SGHAT, CDR2 FQNNGV. The CDR3 is 12 amino acids. Here the CDR3 DNA reads TGTGCCAGCAGCCCCCGGTGGGGCAAGCAGTACTTC. Translating gives CASSPRWGKQYF.

The V and J genes are TRBV2 and TRBJ2-2; 13 bases are shared with TRBD2. Losses at the gene ends were 11 bases for V and 1 base for J; bases not matched to a gene: 10. The CDR3 runs to 17 residues. From germline, CDR1 is SNHLY and CDR2 FYNNEI. CDR3 loop: CAGERTSGGLNTGELFF. Here the CDR3 DNA reads TGTGCCGGAGAACGGACTAGCGGGGGCCTGAACACCGGGGAGCTGTTTTTT.

J is TRBJ2-3 and V is TRBV5-4; possibly TRBD1 for D (6 bases). Germline CDR1 and CDR2: SGHNT and YYREEE (reference sequence). Trimming removed 4 bases at V and 0 bases at J, with 12 bases between. The CDR3 runs to 15 residues. The CDR3 DNA reads TGTGCCAGCAGCAGGGACAACCCTAGCACAGATACGCAGTATTTT. It encodes CASSRDNPSTDTQYF.